This entry lists 9 T cell receptor beta chains sequenced from one sample in a study of T cell repertoires in cytomegalovirus infection. One entry per CDR3 protein results from TCRdb running MiXCR on the reads. The table lists under 95,000 distinct CDR3 sequences, approximately 43% of them singletons. No antigens are known for them. The source material was CD8+ T cells from cultured PBMCs, sampled from culture after CMV antigen stimulation. The receptors stem from a human donor in good health (CMV status not recorded). Some clones in this sample may be carry-over from other donors' samples.

The chain recombines TRBV30 with TRBJ1-1, with a weak D call TRBD1 (6 bases). Trimming stripped 2 bases from V and 4 bases from J, with 11 bases between. Looked up from germline, CDR1 is GTSNPN and CDR2 is SVGIG (reference sequence). The CDR3 totals 13 residues. This CDR3 reads CAWSQGRGTEAFF. For the CDR3, the DNA is TGTGCCTGGAGTCAAGGCAGGGGCACTGAAGCTTTCTTT.

The chain employs TRBV6-6 and TRBJ2-7, with D maybe TRBD2 (6 bases). V gave up 9 bases and J gave up 1 base, with 13 bases separating them. There are 13 residues in the CDR3. Germline-derived CDR1 and CDR2 are MNHNY and SVGAGI (reference sequence). This chain's CDR3 is CASLTGDSYEQYF. The CDR3 DNA reads TGTGCCAGTCTAACGGGGGATTCCTACGAGCAGTACTTC.

The chain has TRBV7-8 and TRBJ1-5; possible D gene TRBD1, 6 bases. CDR1 and CDR2 from the germline V gene are SGHVS and FQNEAQ. The CDR3 has 18 amino acids. Trimming stripped 5 bases from V and 3 bases from J, with 23 bases between. CDR3 sequence (DNA): TGTGCCAGCAGCCCCAGACCACCGGGGACATCACACAATCAGCCCCAGCATTTT. This translates into CASSPRPPGTSHNQPQHF.

There are a few counts of this clonotype. The J gene is TRBJ2-1, the V gene TRBV7-6; TRBD2 aligns across 7 bases. The CDR3 covers 15 residues. Germline lookup yields CDR1 SGHVS and CDR2 FNYEAQ. Germline trimming cut 5 bases from V and 5 bases from J; bases unmatched to any gene: 9. In DNA, the CDR3 is TGTGCCAGCAGCGCGGGGCTAGCGGAAAACAATGAGCAGTTCTTC. Translation gives CASSAGLAENNEQFF.

This sequence joins TRBV11-1 and TRBJ1-1, with TRBD1 identical over 7 bases. Trimming cost V 3 bases and J 0 bases; bases outside gene matches: 1. The CDR3 consists of 14 residues. The germline V gene encodes CDR1 SGHAT and CDR2 FQDESV (reference sequence). CDR3 nucleotide sequence: TGTGCCAGCAGCTTGGGACAGTTGAACACTGAAGCTTTCTTT. Its translation is CASSLGQLNTEAFF.

This chain uses TRBV10-3 with TRBJ1-6; 11 bases are a match to TRBD1. V shed 10 bases and J 5 bases; nucleotides not matched to a gene: 7. Germline loops: CDR1 ENHRY, CDR2 SYGVKD. The CDR3 is 15 amino acids. The CDR3 nucleotides read TGTGCCACCCATTGGACAGGGGGCGATAATTCACCCCTCCACTTT. The encoded protein is CATHWTGGDNSPLHF.

This clonotype came up many times. The rearrangement joins TRBV28 to TRBJ1-5; D gene uncertain. V was clipped by 3 bases and J by 6 bases, with 12 bases between them. The length of the CDR3 is 14 residues. CDR1 is MDHEN and CDR2 is SYDVKM in the germline V gene. CDR3 bases: TGTGCCAGCAGTTTGTGGGTGGGAGGTCAGCCCCAGCATTTT. It translates to CASSLWVGGQPQHF.

This chain connects TRBV7-2 to TRBJ2-7, with TRBD2 as a possible D gene (6 bases). CDR3 length: 13 amino acids. V was pared by 5 bases and J by 4 bases, with 12 bases between. The germline V gene has CDR1 SGHTA and CDR2 FQGNSA. The DNA for the CDR3 is TGTGCCAGCAGCGCAATTGGGGGGTACGAGCAGTACTTC. This encodes CASSAIGGYEQYF. Drawing the rest from reference TRBV7-2 and TRBJ2-7, the complete variable domain is GAGVSQSPSNKVTEKGKDVELRCDPISGHTALYWYRQSLGQGLEFLIYFQGNSAPDKSGLPSDRFSAERTGGSVSTLTIQRTQQEDSAVYLCASSAIGGYEQYFGPGTRLTVT.

The chain carries TRBV7-6 and TRBJ1-1; TRBD1 might be the D (6 bases). Deletions cut 1 base from V and 5 bases from J, with 14 bases between. This CDR3 has 15 amino acids. Germline CDR1 and CDR2: SGHVS and FNYEAQ. Here the CDR3 reads CASSLETGIRTEAFF. The DNA for the CDR3 is TGTGCCAGCAGCTTAGAAACAGGGATTCGAACTGAAGCTTTCTTT.